These 4 T cell receptor beta chains came from one sample sequenced in a study of blood T cells in healthy people across ages. Next came a second PCR, run for roughly 6 to 11 cycles, which used a sample-barcoded 5' primer along with a J-beta primer mix. TCRdb itself ran the 5' RACE reads through MiXCR, one entry per CDR3 protein. Here the sample spans 750,000 to 1,000,000 distinct CDR3 sequences, just under 30% being singletons. Another study also made use of these data, one on T cells of mothers and their children.

Sequenced sample: blood. These receptors originate from a woman in her forties in good health.

This rearrangement joins TRBV3-1 to TRBJ2-1; D not certain. Germline values: CDR1 LGHDT, CDR2 YNNKEL (reference sequence). This CDR3 is built from 14 residues. Trimming removed 3 bases at V and 8 bases at J, with 14 bases between. CDR3 sequence (DNA): TGTGCCAGCAGCCACGGACCCCGGGTAGATGAGCAGTTCTTC. Protein product: CASSHGPRVDEQFF.

Many counts were recorded for this clonotype. The V and J genes are TRBV7-2 and TRBJ2-1, with D possibly TRBD2 on 6 matching bases. Germline CDR1 reads SGHTA; CDR2 reads FQGNSA. The CDR3 has 14 residues. V was clipped by 6 bases and J by 5 bases, with 14 bases between them. The CDR3 loop reads CASSWDFYNNEQFF. The CDR3 DNA follows: TGTGCCAGCAGTTGGGACTTTTACAACAATGAGCAGTTCTTC.

This clonotype was counted many times. The chain employs TRBV9 and TRBJ2-3, with a tentative D call TRBD1 (5 bases). V dropped 5 bases and J dropped 2 bases, with 9 bases sitting between them. The CDR3 length is 13 residues. Germline lookup yields CDR1 SGDLS and CDR2 YYNGEE. The chain's CDR3 is CASSRQITDTQYF. The CDR3 coding sequence is TGTGCCAGCAGTCGACAGATCACAGATACGCAGTATTTT.

On this clonotype itself: This may stem from a read error, because a much larger clone lies one nucleotide away. The CDR3 protein is CASSLGPGSGGSPRHF. Written as DNA, the CDR3 is TGTGCCAGCAGCTTAGGTCCGGGATCAGGGGGTTCACCCCGCCACTTT. The chain employs TRBV7-2 and TRBJ1-6, with 7 bases identical to TRBD1. The CDR3 consists of 16 residues. The germline V gene has CDR1 SGHTA and CDR2 FQGNSA.